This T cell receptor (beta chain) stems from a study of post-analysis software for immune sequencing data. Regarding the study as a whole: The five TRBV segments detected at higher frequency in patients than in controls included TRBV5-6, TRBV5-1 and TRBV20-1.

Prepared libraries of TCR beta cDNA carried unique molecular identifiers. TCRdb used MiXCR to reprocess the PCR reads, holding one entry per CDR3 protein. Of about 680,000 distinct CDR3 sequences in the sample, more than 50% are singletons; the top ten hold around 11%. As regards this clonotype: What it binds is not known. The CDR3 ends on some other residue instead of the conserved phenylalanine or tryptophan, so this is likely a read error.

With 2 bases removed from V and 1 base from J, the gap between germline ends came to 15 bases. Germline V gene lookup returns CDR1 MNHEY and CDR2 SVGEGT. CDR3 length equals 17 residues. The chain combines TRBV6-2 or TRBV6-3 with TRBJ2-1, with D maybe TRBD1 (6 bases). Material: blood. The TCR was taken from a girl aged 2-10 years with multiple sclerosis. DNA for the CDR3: TGTGCCAGCAGTTACAAGGTCGGGCAGGGGTCCTACAATGAGCAGTTCGTC. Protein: CASSYKVGQGSYNEQFV.